The present entry profiles one TCR beta chain with its context. The sample is drawn from a study of shared clonotypes between healthy human individuals. CD45RO-negative, CCR7-selected cells formed the naive CD8 fraction, which excluded terminally differentiated effector memory CD45RA+ cells. V was cut by 5 bases and J by 1 base, with 17 bases left in between. Per germline, CDR1 LNHDA and CDR2 SQIVND (reference sequence). The CDR3 is 16 residues long. Sequenced by immunoSEQ multiplex PCR; TCRdb stores in-frame clones only, minus some. Of about 2.1 million clones in the sample, around 93% were seen once.

The TCR comes from a man aged 18 to 35 in good health. Some clones in this sample may be carry-over from other donors' samples. The chain links TRBV19 to TRBJ1-2; D might be TRBD1 (5 bases). The sample taken for sequencing was naive CD8+ T cells from PBMCs. The CDR3 loop is CASSPETAGINYGYTF. In nucleotides, the CDR3 is TGTGCCAGTAGTCCAGAGACAGCGGGAATTAACTATGGCTACACCTTC.